This T cell receptor beta chain emerged from a study of blood T cell repertoires in COVID-19. Study details: In each case, the material was cDNA or gDNA derived from T cells, B-cell-depleted T cells, or PBMCs.

Original processing notes: Scientists estimated how many nucleated cells there were by amplifying reference gene primers. The assay was immunoSEQ multiplex PCR, and TCRdb's table has in-frame clones only and misses some. The V and J calls and clone size are taken from that table; D and trimming were inferred from the DNA. Among 120,000 to 150,000 clones listed, around 82% were seen once. The CDR3 has 15 amino acids. The junction had 15 bases not matched to a gene; V was cut back by 10 bases and J by 4 bases. Germline V gene lookup returns CDR1 LNHDA and CDR2 SQIVND (reference sequence). Individuals aged roughly 18 to 100 years were recruited from 24 US areas. Clinical histories supplied by participants themselves formed the basis of cohort assignment.

This TCR was recovered from a man aged 40-49 years with acute COVID-19. The rearrangement uses TRBV19 and TRBJ2-7, with 8 bases fitting TRBD2. Sequences were obtained from PBMCs or T cells enriched from blood (not recorded which). The CDR3 sequence is CATSTRTASGYEQYF. CDR3 coding DNA: TGTGCCACCTCAACGAGAACGGCTAGCGGGTACGAGCAGTACTTC.